The T cell receptor (beta chain) described here comes from a study of T cells in Graves' hyperthyroidism and ophthalmopathy. The TCR beta CDR3 regions underwent amplification using RNA transcripts as the source. Primed by the HTBI set, a first-round RT-PCR was run on the TCR CDR3. One entry per CDR3 protein, called by TCRdb with MiXCR from the multiplex PCR reads. The sample lists about 640,000 distinct CDR3 sequences, around 21% seen once, with more than 30% in the top ten. Whole-study results and caveats: Blood also contained most expanded thyroid clonotypes above 0.001.

This clonotype was counted only a few times. Its specificity is not known. Germline CDR1 LGHDT, CDR2 YNNKEL (reference sequence). Germline trimming cut 3 bases from V and 9 bases from J; bases unmatched to any gene: 7. This CDR3 is built from 14 residues. This sequence was found in a man aged 25-45 years with Graves' ophthalmopathy. The sample was blood. J is TRBJ2-1 and V is TRBV3-1, with 8 bases lining up with TRBD1. CDR3 region: CASSQGTGLGEQFF. The CDR3 bases are TGTGCCAGCAGCCAGGGGACAGGTTTGGGTGAGCAGTTCTTC.